This passage covers 3 T cell receptor beta chains from one sample sequenced in a study of yellow fever vaccine responses in identical twins. TCRdb reprocessed the RT-PCR reads via MiXCR and lists one record per CDR3 protein. The sample includes about 1,700 distinct CDR3 sequences, about 90% of them seen just once. The material was T cells from blood (PBMCs), unsorted or a sorted subset (not recorded which), obtained before or after yellow fever vaccination (not recorded which). These receptors came from a young woman who received the yellow fever vaccine.

The CDR3 DNA is TGCGCCAGCAGCCAGGAAAACAGGGATAATTCACCCCTCCACTTT. Translating it yields CASSQENRDNSPLHF. This sequence joins TRBV4-1 and TRBJ1-6; possible D gene TRBD1, 6 bases. The germline V and J ends were trimmed by 3 bases and 5 bases, with 11 bases remaining between them. The V gene's germline CDR1 is MGHRA and CDR2 YSYEKL. There are 15 residues in the CDR3.

This clonotype was counted only a few times. The chain is built from TRBV11-1 and TRBJ2-3, with 14 bases lining up with TRBD2. V lost 3 bases, J lost 0 bases, and 5 bases stayed unmatched. The CDR3 spans 18 residues. From germline, CDR1 is SGHAT and CDR2 FQDESV (reference sequence). The CDR3 sequence: CASSFGTSGRYSTDTQYF. In nucleotides, the CDR3 is TGTGCCAGCAGCTTCGGGACTAGCGGGAGATATAGCACAGATACGCAGTATTTT.

The chain links TRBV15 to TRBJ1-3; D is uncertain. CDR1 and CDR2 (germline): LNHNV, YYDKDF (reference sequence). The length of the CDR3 is 13 residues. The V end lost 1 base, the J end lost 2 bases, and 3 bases lay between the germline ends. The CDR3 DNA reads TGTGCCACCAGCAGAGGTCCTGGAAACACCATATATTTT. This gives the protein CATSRGPGNTIYF.